The TCR beta chain under discussion was sequenced for a study of T cell responses to AZD1222 COVID-19 vaccine. Whole-study findings and limits: The repertoires were collected only after the peak T cell response. Donors skewed white British and female; clonal diversity was possibly underestimated.

In the case of this clone: Its specificity is not known.

This table comes from immunoSEQ multiplex PCR, and its TCRdb copy is limited to in-frame clones, with some not included. The sample lists around 140,000 clones, more than 80% occurring once. This TCR was sampled from an adult in good health. Sequenced here: peripheral blood, sampled on day 0 of MenACWY control vaccination.

The CDR3 protein is CASSAQGLARDTQYF. The CDR3 coding sequence is TGTGCCAGCAGCGCCCAAGGACTAGCAAGAGATACGCAGTATTTT. The chain has TRBV9 and TRBJ2-3; 8 bases line up with TRBD2. The germline V gene encodes CDR1 SGDLS and CDR2 YYNGEE. The CDR3 runs to 15 residues. V was clipped by 3 bases and J by 5 bases; unmatched bases: 8.